This TCR beta chain was recorded in a study of blood T cell repertoires in COVID-19. Looking at the study overall: COVID-19 samples, acute and convalescent, were from the United States, Italy and Spain.

Produced via immunoSEQ multiplex PCR; TCRdb's table is partial and in-frame only. The repertoire holds 44,000 or so clones, with approximately 86% as singletons. In its sample, this clone was seen a few times. Germline loops: CDR1 SGHRS, CDR2 YFSETQ. This CDR3 comprises 16 residues. With 4 bases clipped from V and 2 bases from J, the junction kept 7 bases outside the gene matches. The chain couples TRBV5-1 to TRBJ2-1; the match to TRBD2 covers 9 bases. The receptor was isolated from a man older than 75 in a cohort sampled during active COVID-19. The sequenced sample consisted of peripheral blood. As DNA, the CDR3 is TGCGCCAGCAGCCCCACTCGCGGGGGGGCCTACAATGAGCAGTTCTTC. Its protein product is CASSPTRGGAYNEQFF. The full variable domain, completed using reference TRBV5-1 and TRBJ2-1, is KAGVTQTPRYLIKTRGQQVTLSCSPISGHRSVSWYQQTPGQGLQFLFEYFSETQRNKGNFPGRFSGRQFSNSRSEMNVSTLELGDSALYLCASSPTRGGAYNEQFFGPGTRLTVL.